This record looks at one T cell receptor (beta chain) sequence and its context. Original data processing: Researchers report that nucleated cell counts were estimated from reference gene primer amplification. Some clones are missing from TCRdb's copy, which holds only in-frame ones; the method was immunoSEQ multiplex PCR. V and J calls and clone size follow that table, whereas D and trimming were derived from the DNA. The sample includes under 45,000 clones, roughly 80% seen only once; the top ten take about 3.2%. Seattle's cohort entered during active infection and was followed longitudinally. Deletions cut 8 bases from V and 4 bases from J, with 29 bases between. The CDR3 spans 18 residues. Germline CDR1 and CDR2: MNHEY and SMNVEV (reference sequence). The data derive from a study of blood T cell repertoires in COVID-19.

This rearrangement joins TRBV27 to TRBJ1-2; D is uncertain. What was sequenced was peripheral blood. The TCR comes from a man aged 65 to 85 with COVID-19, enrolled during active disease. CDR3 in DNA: TGTGCCAGCCGACCAACGATAATAGGGAGACGGTTAATCTATGGCTACACCTTC. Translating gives CASRPTIIGRRLIYGYTF.